This T cell receptor beta chain was documented in a study of shared clonotypes between healthy human individuals. Concerning this clone itself: Its target is unknown.

On sorted subsets, replicate PCRs used 200 to 250 ng DNA, or tens of thousands of T cell genomes. Libraries were prepared by immunoSEQ multiplex PCR; TCRdb keeps only in-frame clonotypes and omits some of them. The sample lists roughly 2 million clones; about 95% were seen once. Cells designated naive CD8 were CD45RO-negative and were positively selected for CCR7, with terminally differentiated effector memory CD45RA+ cells excluded. Between the trimmed V and J ends, which lost 4 bases and 5 bases, there was a span of 20 bases. The CDR3 is made up of 15 amino acids. Germline V CDR1 and CDR2: SQVTM, ANQGSEA. Study findings and constraints: All-four-donor shared clonotypes had higher generation probabilities than non-shared clonotypes did.

This TCR was recovered from a man aged 18-30 years in good health. This chain connects TRBV29-1 to TRBJ2-5; tentatively, D is TRBD2 (6 bases). The source material was naive CD8+ T cells sorted from blood. The CDR3 sequence: CSVVLGEETSETQYF. The CDR3 DNA reads TGCAGCGTTGTTCTCGGGGAGGAGACCTCCGAGACCCAGTACTTC.